The 5 T cell receptor beta chains below come from one sample, sequenced in a study of cytomegalovirus exposure and HLA in healthy donors. Clones were read by immunoSEQ multiplex PCR, and TCRdb kept only the in-frame ones, dropping some. The sample contains 50,000 to 70,000 clones, roughly 94% of which appear only once. The specimen was PBMCs. These receptors originate from a woman between 18 and 30 years old in good health and CMV-seropositive.

J is TRBJ2-3 and V is TRBV11-2, with 8 positions matching TRBD2. This CDR3 has 18 amino acids. Germline loops: CDR1 SGHAT, CDR2 FQNNGV. The V segment lost 5 bases and the J segment 0 bases; nucleotides outside the gene matches: 13. This CDR3 is CASSPAAIAGRSTDTQYF. CDR3 sequence (DNA): TGTGCCAGCAGCCCCGCGGCGATAGCGGGGCGAAGCACAGATACGCAGTATTTT.

This chain joins TRBV29-1 and TRBJ2-7, with 7 bases fitting TRBD2. The CDR3 sequence is 14 residues long. Germline trimming cut 8 bases from V and 5 bases from J; bases unmatched to any gene: 15. Germline CDR1 is SQVTM and CDR2 is ANQGSEA. CDR3 loop: CSPQRRSGVDEQYF. The CDR3 coding sequence is TGCAGCCCCCAGAGAAGGAGCGGGGTAGACGAGCAGTACTTC.

V and J are TRBV27 and TRBJ2-5; weak D call: TRBD1 (6 bases). This CDR3 region has 11 residues. Trimming left V 6 bases short and J 14 bases short, with 16 bases between. Germline loops: CDR1 MNHEY, CDR2 SMNVEV (reference sequence). The CDR3 DNA reads as TGTGCCAGCAGCGACGCCCGGGACACCTACTTC. Translating gives CASSDARDTYF.

The chain joins TRBV19 to TRBJ2-3; possible D gene TRBD2, 5 bases. V gave up 4 bases and J gave up 2 bases, with 10 bases separating them. Germline V gene sequence: CDR1 LNHDA, CDR2 SQIVND (reference sequence). The CDR3 consists of 14 residues. As DNA, the CDR3 is TGTGCCAGTAGTAGATGGACTGACACAGATACGCAGTATTTT. Its translation is CASSRWTDTDTQYF.

The chain combines TRBV2 with TRBJ2-7; the match to TRBD2 covers 9 bases. Germline V gives CDR1 SNHLY, CDR2 FYNNEI. Germline trimming cut 7 bases from V and 4 bases from J; bases unmatched to any gene: 11. The CDR3 is 15 amino acids. The CDR3 loop reads CASTPRRGGLYEQYF. CDR3 in DNA: TGTGCCAGCACGCCGAGGCGGGGGGGGCTATACGAGCAGTACTTC.